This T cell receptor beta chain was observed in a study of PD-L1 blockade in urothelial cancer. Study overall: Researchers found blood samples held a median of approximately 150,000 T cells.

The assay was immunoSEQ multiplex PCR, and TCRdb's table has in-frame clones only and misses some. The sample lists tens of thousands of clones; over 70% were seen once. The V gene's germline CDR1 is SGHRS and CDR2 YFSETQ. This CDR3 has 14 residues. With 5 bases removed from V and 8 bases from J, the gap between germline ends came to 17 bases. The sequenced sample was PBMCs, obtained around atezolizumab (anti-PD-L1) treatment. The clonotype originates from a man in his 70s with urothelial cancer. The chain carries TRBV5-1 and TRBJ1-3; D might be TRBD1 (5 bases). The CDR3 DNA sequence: TGCGCCAGCAGATGGACCAGGGAACATGACACCATATATTTT. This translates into CASRWTREHDTIYF.